This is a list of T cell receptor beta chains from one sample in a study of beta chain features in type 1 diabetes. Here immunoSEQ multiplex PCR was the method, and the copy in TCRdb shows in-frame clones only, minus some. The table has a few hundred thousand clones, about 10% seen once; the top ten hold 0.015%. The source material was naive CD4+ T cells from blood. These receptor sequences come from a woman aged 25 to 39 in good health. Each CDR3 is given with its conserved first and last residue. A D gene is named only where the DNA matches it firmly. Expanded clones get a size class; other rows say once, few or many, or leave the size out.

D	V	J	size	CDR3	DNA
TRBD1	TRBV27	TRBJ1-4	-	CASSAITGTELFF	TGTGCCAGCAGTGCCATTACAGGGACAGAACTGTTTTTT
-	TRBV6-6	TRBJ2-7	few	CASSYSTGGWEQYF	TGTGCCAGCAGTTACTCAACAGGTGGATGGGAGCAGTACTTC
-	TRBV7-9	TRBJ1-4	few	CASSLGAGAEKLFF	TGTGCCAGCAGCTTAGGGGCAGGGGCCGAAAAACTGTTTTTT
-	TRBV15	TRBJ2-1	-	CATSRDTTGYNEQFF	TGTGCCACCAGCAGAGATACAACAGGGTATAATGAGCAGTTCTTC
-	TRBV9	TRBJ1-1	-	CASTGFGNTEAFF	TGTGCCAGCACAGGGTTTGGGAACACTGAAGCTTTCTTT
TRBD2	TRBV7-2	TRBJ2-1	-	CASSLPPGTSGNRQFF	TGTGCCAGCAGCCTCCCCCCTGGGACTAGCGGGAATCGGCAGTTCTTC
-	TRBV5-4	TRBJ2-3	few	CASSVAGTDTQYF	TGTGCCAGCAGCGTGGCGGGCACAGATACGCAGTATTTT
TRBD2	TRBV7-2	TRBJ2-1	-	CASTPTSGKGGNEQFF	TGTGCCAGCACACCGACTAGCGGGAAGGGGGGCAATGAGCAGTTCTTC
-	TRBV29-1	TRBJ2-7	few	CSVSSIGHYEQYF	TGCAGCGTGAGTAGCATCGGCCACTACGAGCAGTACTTC
-	TRBV29-1	TRBJ2-3	-	CSVVLADHQGSDTQYF	TGCAGCGTTGTCTTGGCAGATCACCAGGGATCGGATACGCAGTATTTT
-	TRBV2	TRBJ2-7	few	CASSLRGKDEQYF	TGTGCCAGCTCCCTAAGGGGGAAGGACGAGCAGTACTTC
TRBD1	TRBV11-2	TRBJ2-5	few	CASSVKTGVETQYF	TGTGCCAGCAGCGTAAAGACAGGGGTGGAGACCCAGTACTTC
-	TRBV18	TRBJ2-7	few	CASSPPGAGFEQYF	TGTGCCAGCTCACCACCGGGGGCTGGTTTCGAGCAGTACTTC
TRBD1	TRBV6-5	TRBJ2-1	few	CASSERGQGLQFF	TGTGCCAGCAGTGAAAGGGGACAGGGATTACAGTTCTTC
TRBD2	TRBV23-1	TRBJ2-3	-	CASSQGGTSGATSTDTQYF	TGCGCCAGCAGTCAAGGCGGGACTAGCGGTGCTACTAGCACAGATACGCAGTATTTT
TRBD1	TRBV15	TRBJ1-2	few	CATSREGGNYGYTF	TGTGCCACCAGCAGAGAAGGGGGCAACTATGGCTACACCTTC
TRBD2	TRBV7-2	TRBJ2-5	-	CASSSHPSGAGQYF	TGTGCCAGCAGCTCCCACCCGAGCGGGGCTGGGCAGTACTTC
-	TRBV7-3	TRBJ2-1	few	CASSTPSGLNYNEQFF	TGTGCCAGCAGCACCCCCTCGGGACTCAACTACAATGAGCAGTTCTTC
TRBD2	TRBV4-3	TRBJ2-1	few	CASSQEPSGISYNEQFF	TGCGCCAGCAGCCAAGAACCTAGCGGGATTTCCTACAATGAGCAGTTCTTC
TRBD2	TRBV5-1	TRBJ2-1	few	CASMGGGSDEQFF	TGCGCCAGCATGGGCGGCGGGAGCGATGAGCAGTTCTTC
TRBD2	TRBV7-9	TRBJ2-7	-	CASSPGLVSYEQYF	TGTGCCAGCAGCCCAGGACTAGTCTCCTACGAGCAGTACTTC
TRBD2	TRBV7-3	TRBJ2-1	few	CASSPLAGVGYEQFF	TGTGCCAGCAGCCCACTAGCGGGAGTAGGTTATGAGCAGTTCTTC
-	TRBV6-5	TRBJ2-7	-	CASSYSSPRSTYEQYF	TGTGCCAGCAGTTACTCGAGTCCCAGGTCGACCTACGAGCAGTACTTC
-	TRBV6-6	TRBJ2-1	-	CASILTLPGVGNEQFF	TGTGCCAGCATCTTAACCCTGCCCGGGGTCGGGAATGAGCAGTTCTTC
-	TRBV5-1	TRBJ2-7	-	CASSLVVYSYEQYF	TGCGCCAGCAGCTTGGTGGTCTACTCCTACGAGCAGTACTTC
TRBD1	TRBV5-4	TRBJ2-1	-	CASSLGTAIYNEQFF	TGTGCCAGCAGCCTCGGGACAGCTATTTACAATGAGCAGTTCTTC
-	TRBV28	TRBJ2-3	few	CASLLSTGSTDTQYF	TGTGCCAGCCTCCTTTCGACCGGGAGCACAGATACGCAGTATTTT
-	TRBV6-4	TRBJ2-6	-	CASSSQGSGANVLTF	TGTGCCAGCAGCAGTCAGGGCTCTGGGGCCAACGTCCTGACTTTC
TRBD2	TRBV10-3	TRBJ2-6	many	CAIMGAGTGANVLTF	TGTGCCATCATGGGAGCGGGGACTGGGGCCAACGTCCTGACTTTC
-	TRBV27	TRBJ1-3	-	CASSGQNSGNTIYF	TGTGCCAGCAGTGGACAGAACTCTGGAAACACCATATATTTT
-	TRBV27	TRBJ2-1	few	CASSLSLGWSDEQFF	TGTGCCAGCAGTTTATCGCTAGGCTGGTCGGATGAGCAGTTCTTC
TRBD2	TRBV18	TRBJ2-2	few	CASSPVAGLAATGELFF	TGTGCCAGCTCACCTGTTGCGGGACTAGCAGCCACCGGGGAGCTGTTTTTT
TRBD2	TRBV15	TRBJ2-3	-	CATSRDGRARTTDTQYF	TGTGCCACCAGCAGAGATGGGAGGGCACGAACCACAGATACGCAGTATTTT
TRBD1	TRBV4-3	TRBJ1-1	few	CASSQASPVQGEAFF	TGCGCCAGCAGCCAAGCCTCCCCCGTACAGGGGGAAGCTTTCTTT
-	TRBV10-3	TRBJ2-1	-	CAISESGFSGADNEQFF	TGTGCCATCAGTGAATCGGGGTTCTCAGGGGCCGACAATGAGCAGTTCTTC